This T cell receptor beta chain was sequenced for a study of T cells in Graves' hyperthyroidism and ophthalmopathy. Findings and caveats of the study: Patients with ophthalmopathy were separated from those with stable hyperthyroidism by a 13 V-J model.

Stable disease denoted Graves' hyperthyroidism without ophthalmopathy progression within 18 months. Clinical symptoms, serum thyroxine, TRAb, thyroid ultrasound and orbital computed tomography established diagnosis. Amplified TCR beta CDR3 regions derived from RNA transcripts. TCR CDR3 underwent first-round RT-PCR with the HTBI primer set. TCRdb re-called the multiplex PCR reads with MiXCR, one entry per CDR3 protein. The sample holds under 700,000 distinct CDR3 sequences, approximately 16% seen once. This clonotype was counted many times. Its matching antigen is unknown. A much bigger clone sits one base away, suggesting this may be a read error. This TCR was recovered from a woman under 30 with Graves' hyperthyroidism. Sequenced material: blood.

CDR3 loop: CASSHGETQYF. The CDR3 DNA follows: TGTGCCAGCAGCCATGGAGAGACCCAGTACTTC. This chain joins TRBV14 and TRBJ2-5; D remains ambiguous. The CDR3 runs 11 residues. The germline V gene encodes CDR1 SGHDN and CDR2 FVKESK. V lost 3 bases and J lost 4, with 3 bases in between.